This record covers a single T cell receptor beta chain. The sample is drawn from a study of blood T cell repertoires in COVID-19. At the level of the study: The samples span acute and convalescent COVID-19 from the United States, Italy and Spain.

TCRdb's copy holds only in-frame clones and misses some; the assay was immunoSEQ multiplex PCR. The top ten hold over 10% of the sample, which has about 120,000 clones, roughly 82% seen once. The CDR3 extends over 14 amino acids. V lost 4 bases, J lost 4 bases, and 10 bases lay in between. Germline V gene lookup returns CDR1 LNHDA and CDR2 SQIVND (reference sequence). The TCR was taken from a human donor in a cohort sampled during active COVID-19. Input material: peripheral blood. The genes are TRBV19 and TRBJ2-2; no reliable D call. CDR3 sequence: CASSTLSRTGELFF. The CDR3 DNA follows: TGTGCCAGTAGTACCCTTTCTCGCACCGGGGAGCTGTTTTTT.